This T cell receptor beta chain originates from a study of cytomegalovirus exposure and HLA in healthy donors. Looking at the study overall: Prior work identified some 120 million unique TCR beta sequences in roughly 190 million T cells. Across a few hundred genotyped donors, about 86% landed in the Caucasian-associated ancestry cluster.

PCR primers comprised 60 Vbeta and 13 Jbeta primers. Produced via immunoSEQ multiplex PCR; TCRdb's table is partial and in-frame only. The sample has some 99,000 clones; under 85% are singletons. The germline gives CDR1 SGHNT, CDR2 YYREEE (reference sequence). This CDR3 contains 13 residues. The V and J ends lost 2 bases and 6 bases respectively, with 9 bases between them. Study-level findings and limits: Earlier results showed most TCR beta V segments being productive about 87% or about 30% of the time. According to the study, 160 or so TCR beta chains were cytomegalovirus-associated.

As to this clone: Its specificity is unknown.

Sequencing input: PBMCs. This TCR was sampled from a woman between 50 and 59 years old in good health and CMV-seropositive. The chain couples TRBV5-4 to TRBJ2-1, with no clear D. The CDR3 coding sequence is TGTGCCAGCAGCTTTACTAAATTCAATGAGCAGTTCTTC. Translating it yields CASSFTKFNEQFF.